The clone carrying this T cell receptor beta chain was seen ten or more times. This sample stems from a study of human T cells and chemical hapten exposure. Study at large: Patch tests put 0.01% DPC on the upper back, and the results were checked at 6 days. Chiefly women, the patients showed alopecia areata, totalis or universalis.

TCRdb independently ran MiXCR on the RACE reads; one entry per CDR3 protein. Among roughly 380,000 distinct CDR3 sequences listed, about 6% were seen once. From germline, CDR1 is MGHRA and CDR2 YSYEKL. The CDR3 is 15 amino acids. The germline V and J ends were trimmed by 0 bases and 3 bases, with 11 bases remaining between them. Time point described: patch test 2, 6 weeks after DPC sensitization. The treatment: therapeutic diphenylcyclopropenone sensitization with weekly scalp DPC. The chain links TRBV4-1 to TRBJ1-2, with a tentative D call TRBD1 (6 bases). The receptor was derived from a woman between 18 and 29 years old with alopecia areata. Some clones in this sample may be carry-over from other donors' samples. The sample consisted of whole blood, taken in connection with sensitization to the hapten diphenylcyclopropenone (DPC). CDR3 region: CASSQDSTGYYGYTF. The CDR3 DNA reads TGCGCCAGCAGCCAAGATTCGACAGGCTACTATGGCTACACCTTC.